The 2 T cell receptor beta chains below were found in one sample sequenced in a study of cytomegalovirus exposure and HLA in healthy donors. PCR employed 60 Vbeta and 13 Jbeta primers. Profiled with immunoSEQ multiplex PCR; TCRdb holds only in-frame clones, not every one. This sample's clone table lists around 130,000 clones. The source material was PBMCs. The receptors originated from a middle-aged woman in good health and CMV-seronegative.

This chain uses TRBV18 with TRBJ1-5; 7 nucleotides line up with TRBD1. V was pared by 0 bases and J by 9 bases, with 8 bases of the junction left unmatched. Looked up from germline, CDR1 is KGHSH and CDR2 is LQKENI. This CDR3 spans 15 amino acids. CDR3 loop: CASSPPITGERPQHF. DNA for the CDR3: TGTGCCAGCTCACCACCGATCACAGGGGAGAGGCCCCAGCATTTT.

The V gene is TRBV19, the J gene TRBJ1-5; 9 bases fit TRBD1. The V segment lost 7 bases and the J segment 1 base; nucleotides outside the gene matches: 17. Germline CDR1 LNHDA, CDR2 SQIVND (reference sequence). The CDR3 runs 19 residues. CDR3 nucleotide sequence: TGTGCCAGTAAACCCGGGACAGGGAAGTGGGAAGGGAGCAATCAGCCCCAGCATTTT. Protein product: CASKPGTGKWEGSNQPQHF.